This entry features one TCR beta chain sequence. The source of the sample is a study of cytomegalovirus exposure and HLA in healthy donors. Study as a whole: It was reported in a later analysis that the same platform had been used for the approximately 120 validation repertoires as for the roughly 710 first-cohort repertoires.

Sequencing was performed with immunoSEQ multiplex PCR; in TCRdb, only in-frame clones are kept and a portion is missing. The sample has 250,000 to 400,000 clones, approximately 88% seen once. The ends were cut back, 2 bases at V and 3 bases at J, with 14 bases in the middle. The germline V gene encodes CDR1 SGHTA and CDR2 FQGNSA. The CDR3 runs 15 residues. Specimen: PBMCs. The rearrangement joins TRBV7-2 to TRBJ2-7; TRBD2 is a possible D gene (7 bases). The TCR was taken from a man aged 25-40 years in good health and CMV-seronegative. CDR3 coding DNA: TGTGCCAGCAGCTTATTTGGGAGGGGGGGCTACGAGCAGTACTTC. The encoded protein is CASSLFGRGGYEQYF.